This TCR beta chain was captured in a study of glioma-infiltrating T cells after dendritic cell vaccination. Generated by immunoSEQ multiplex PCR, the TCRdb table keeps only in-frame clones and is missing some. The table lists about 92,000 clones, around 84% of them singletons. The specimen comprised blood, sampled before dendritic cell vaccination. This receptor was identified in a human donor with glioblastoma.

CDR3 in amino acids: CASSRSSGSGNTIYF. CDR3 DNA: TGTGCCAGCAGTCGCTCATCAGGGTCTGGAAACACCATATATTTT. V and J are TRBV2 and TRBJ1-3; D perhaps matches TRBD1 (5 bases). The germline V gene encodes CDR1 SNHLY and CDR2 FYNNEI. V lost 5 bases to trimming and J lost 1 base, with 12 bases between them. The CDR3 has 15 amino acids.